Here is one TCR beta chain with its context. Its antigen is not known. Investigators sourced approximately 2 micrograms of genomic DNA from cryopreserved PBMCs for TCR beta libraries. The method was immunoSEQ multiplex PCR; TCRdb's version includes in-frame clones alone and lacks a portion of them. The profile shows roughly 42,000 clones, 65% to 70% of them singletons. This sample was taken from a study of cytotoxic CD8 clonotypes in ibrutinib-treated CLL. This CDR3 has 17 amino acids. With 4 bases removed from V and 0 bases from J, the gap between germline ends came to 16 bases. Looked up from germline, CDR1 is LGHNA and CDR2 is YNFKEQ. Study-wide results and caveats: While tracking circulating CD8+ T-cell counts, baseline clonality exceeded that of age-matched healthy donors.

V gene TRBV4-2 combines with J gene TRBJ1-5, with TRBD1 as a possible D gene (5 bases). The source of this sequence is a human donor with chronic lymphocytic leukemia. The sample consisted of PBMCs, taken after 24 months of ibrutinib treatment. CDR3 nucleotide sequence: TGTGCCAGCAGCCGCAACCAGGGAACCGGTAGCAATCAGCCCCAGCATTTT. It codes for CASSRNQGTGSNQPQHF.